This entry lists 14 T cell receptor beta chains sequenced from one sample in a study of blood T cell repertoires in COVID-19 (dated by TCRdb to between 2020 and 2021). To prepare the library, the immunoSEQ multiplex PCR assay was applied. Held by TCRdb, this immuneACCESS table contains in-frame sequences only and omits some clones. Under half of the omission traces to an unresolved V gene where checked; the cause of the rest is unknown. The sample table records around 310,000 clones; around 90% of these occur just once. The ten largest clones capture 0.95% to 1.3% of the sample. Sequencing was performed on peripheral blood. The source is a woman aged 40 to 55 with COVID-19, enrolled during active disease.

The chain couples TRBV7-2 to TRBJ2-3, with D perhaps TRBD1 (6 bases). Trimming stripped 0 bases from V and 2 bases from J, with 9 bases between. The CDR3 totals 15 residues. The germline V gene has CDR1 SGHTA and CDR2 FQGNSA. The CDR3 loop reads CASSLAGAHTDTQYF. The CDR3 bases are TGTGCCAGCAGCTTAGCGGGGGCCCACACAGATACGCAGTATTTT.

The chain has TRBV6-1 and TRBJ2-7; D might be TRBD1 (5 bases). Trimming pared 2 bases from V and 0 bases from J, leaving 11 bases between. The CDR3 has 15 residues. Germline CDR1 MNHNS, CDR2 SASEGT. The CDR3 spells CASSESGRVSYEQYF. The CDR3 bases are TGTGCCAGCAGTGAATCGGGCAGGGTCTCCTACGAGCAGTACTTC.

The CDR3 DNA follows: TGTGCCAGCAGTCAATGGCCCCGCACAGATACGCAGTATTTT. It specifies CASSQWPRTDTQYF. The V call is TRBV27, the J call TRBJ2-3; no definite D call. The CDR3 extends over 14 amino acids. Germline V gives CDR1 MNHEY, CDR2 SMNVEV (reference sequence). Trimming removed 5 bases from V and 1 base from J, with 10 bases in between.

V is TRBV24-1 and J is TRBJ2-1, with TRBD2 matching 9 bases. The CDR3 is made up of 15 amino acids. Germline-derived CDR1 and CDR2 are KGHDR and SFDVKD. V lost 3 bases and J lost 4; bases outside the gene matches: 3. CDR3 region: CATSDGRGGYNEQFF. In nucleotides, the CDR3 is TGTGCCACCAGTGATGGGCGGGGGGGATACAATGAGCAGTTCTTC.

V and J are TRBV7-9 and TRBJ1-1, with unresolved D. Trimming stripped 5 bases from V and 2 bases from J, with 9 bases between. This CDR3 has 13 residues. The germline gives CDR1 SEHNR, CDR2 FQNEAQ (reference sequence). The CDR3 loop is CASSLQANTEAFF. The CDR3 DNA reads as TGTGCCAGCAGCCTCCAAGCAAACACTGAAGCTTTCTTT.

The J gene is TRBJ2-5, the V gene TRBV5-6, with D tentatively TRBD2 (6 bases). The CDR3 runs 15 residues. Per germline, CDR1 SGHDT and CDR2 YYEEEE. V shed 4 bases and J shed 2 bases, with 15 bases lying between them. CDR3 DNA: TGTGCCAGCAGCCGTCTATTGGGGGGTCAAGAGACCCAGTACTTC. Protein: CASSRLLGGQETQYF.

The chain recombines TRBV5-1 with TRBJ2-1; D might be TRBD2 (6 bases). This CDR3 comprises 15 residues. The germline CDR1 and CDR2 sequences are SGHRS and YFSETQ. Trimming left V 1 base short and J 6 bases short, with 14 bases between. CDR3: CASSLNGGNGNEQFF. Here the CDR3 DNA reads TGCGCCAGCAGCTTGAATGGCGGGAATGGCAATGAGCAGTTCTTC.

The gene calls are TRBV28 and TRBJ2-3; 9 nucleotides match TRBD2. The CDR3 spans 14 residues. Trimming at V came to 8 bases and at J to 4 bases, leaving 7 bases not matched to a gene. Looked up from germline, CDR1 is MDHEN and CDR2 is SYDVKM. The CDR3 here is CASCSGSLADTQYF. The CDR3 nucleotides read TGTGCCAGCTGTAGCGGGAGTCTCGCAGATACGCAGTATTTT. The complete variable domain, with remaining parts taken from reference TRBV28 and TRBJ2-3, reads DVKVTQSSRYLVKRTGEKVFLECVQDMDHENMFWYRQDPGLGLRLIYFSYDVKMKEKGDIPEGYSVSREKKERFSLILESASTNQTSMYLCASCSGSLADTQYFGPGTRLTVL.

This sequence joins TRBV9 and TRBJ1-1; perhaps TRBD1 as D (6 bases). CDR3 length: 16 amino acids. The V and J ends lost 3 bases and 4 bases respectively, with 19 bases between them. Germline V gene sequence: CDR1 SGDLS, CDR2 YYNGEE. The CDR3 here is CASSDPQGFYGTEAFF. CDR3 nucleotide sequence: TGTGCCAGCAGCGACCCACAGGGTTTCTACGGCACTGAAGCTTTCTTT.

This chain's CDR3 is CASSLWASGTGDYGYTF. Written as DNA, the CDR3 is TGCGCCAGCAGCTTGTGGGCATCCGGGACAGGGGACTATGGCTACACCTTC. The V and J genes are TRBV5-1 and TRBJ1-2; TRBD1 matches at 10 bases. Germline values: CDR1 SGHRS, CDR2 YFSETQ. CDR3 size: 17 residues. V was clipped by 1 base and J by 3 bases; unmatched bases: 9.

The chain couples TRBV6-5 to TRBJ2-7, with 8 positions matching TRBD1. Germline V gene sequence: CDR1 MNHEY, CDR2 SVGAGI. This CDR3 has 13 residues. J was trimmed by 9 bases and V by 6 bases; bases with no gene match: 10. CDR3 nucleotide sequence: TGTGCCAGCAGAGGACAGGGTAGGGTGAGGCAGTACTTC. Amino acids: CASRGQGRVRQYF.

This clone has more than one count but fewer than ten. J is TRBJ1-1 and V is TRBV9; D gene unclear. Germline V gene data show CDR1 as SGDLS and CDR2 as YYNGEE. The CDR3 is made up of 14 amino acids. V lost 2 bases to trimming and J lost 2 bases, with 10 bases between them. The CDR3 protein is CASSVHKSNTEAFF. Here the CDR3 DNA reads TGTGCCAGCAGCGTCCACAAATCAAACACTGAAGCTTTCTTT.

The rearrangement uses TRBV6-5 and TRBJ1-2, with 10 bases that match TRBD1. V trimming: 6 bases; J trimming: 4 bases; junction bases outside the gene matches: 8. This CDR3 spans 15 amino acids. Per germline, CDR1 MNHEY and CDR2 SVGAGI. This chain's CDR3 is CASSTGQGMPYGYTF. As DNA, the CDR3 is TGTGCCAGCAGCACGGGACAGGGGATGCCCTATGGCTACACCTTC.

A single count supports this clone. J is TRBJ1-2 and V is TRBV21-1. TRBV21-1 is a listed pseudogene. This CDR3 region has 15 residues. CDR3: CAIVGRRGNNYGYTF. Written as DNA, the CDR3 is TGTGCCATCGTTGGGCGGCGGGGTAATAACTATGGCTACACCTTC.